This T cell receptor (beta chain) came from a study of blood T cell repertoires in COVID-19. Only in-frame clones appear in the TCRdb table, and some are missing; sequencing was by immunoSEQ multiplex PCR. The table lists about 120,000 clones, approximately 77% of them singletons. The germline gives CDR1 MNHEY, CDR2 SVGAGI. The CDR3 runs 15 residues. Trimming cost V 6 bases and J 0 bases, with 14 bases left between them. The sample holds one count of this clone. Sequences were obtained from peripheral blood. The rearrangement links TRBV6-5 to TRBJ1-2, with a weak D call TRBD1 (6 bases). The receptor was derived from a human donor in a cohort sampled during active COVID-19. The CDR3 reads CASRARQDPNYGYTF. CDR3 DNA sequence: TGTGCCAGCAGAGCCCGACAGGACCCTAACTATGGCTACACCTTC.